The 14 T cell receptor beta chains listed next were all sequenced from one sample in a study of blood T cell repertoires in COVID-19. Here immunoSEQ multiplex PCR was the method, and the copy in TCRdb shows in-frame clones only, minus some. The profile shows 300,000 to 400,000 clones, 65% to 85% of them singletons. The material sequenced was peripheral blood. These receptors all stem from a man under 40 with active or convalescent COVID-19.

This CDR3 reads CASSLSNSGSGGIYF. CDR3 nucleotides: TGCGCCAGCAGCTTGAGTAATTCGGGGTCAGGGGGAATATATTTT. The chain is built from TRBV5-1 and TRBJ1-3; 7 nucleotides line up with TRBD1. Looked up from germline, CDR1 is SGHRS and CDR2 is YFSETQ. Germline trimming cut 1 base from V and 13 bases from J; bases unmatched to any gene: 14. CDR3 length: 15 residues.

This clone was counted a few times. The chain recombines TRBV6-5 with TRBJ1-6; a weak D match, TRBD1 (6 bases). Trimming left V 8 bases short and J 0 bases short, with 11 bases between. The CDR3 covers 15 residues. Germline V CDR1 and CDR2: MNHEY, SVGAGI. This CDR3 reads CASRVGGSYNSPLHF. DNA of the CDR3: TGTGCCAGCCGGGTAGGGGGCTCCTATAATTCACCCCTCCACTTT.

The gene calls are TRBV6-5 and TRBJ2-3; unclear D gene. Between the trimmed V and J ends, which lost 5 bases and 5 bases, there was a span of 11 bases. Germline assignment: CDR1 MNHEY and CDR2 SVGAGI. CDR3 length: 13 amino acids. This chain's CDR3 is CASSPPEEDTQYF. CDR3 coding DNA: TGTGCCAGCAGTCCTCCTGAGGAAGATACGCAGTATTTT.

This clone was seen only a few times. The CDR3 is CASSRPQGGYGYTF. CDR3 DNA sequence: TGTGCCAGCAGTCGCCCCCAGGGCGGCTATGGCTACACCTTC. The V and J genes are TRBV6-5 and TRBJ1-2; D is possibly TRBD1 (5 bases). Trimming took off 5 bases at V and 4 bases at J, with 14 bases between the two ends. This CDR3 is 14 amino acids long. CDR1 and CDR2 (germline): MNHEY, SVGAGI.

This chain connects TRBV7-9 to TRBJ2-1, with D possibly matching TRBD2 (5 bases). CDR1 is SEHNR, CDR2 FQNEAQ, per germline (reference sequence). V was trimmed by 0 bases and J by 8 bases, leaving 20 bases between them. This CDR3 comprises 17 residues. The CDR3 DNA reads as TGTGCCAGCAGCTTAGCGCGACCGGGGTCGGGGTGGGATGAGCAGTTCTTC. Amino acids: CASSLARPGSGWDEQFF.

V gene TRBV5-5 combines with J gene TRBJ2-7, with 10 nucleotides matching TRBD2. The CDR3 extends over 15 amino acids. The germline V gene encodes CDR1 SGHKS and CDR2 YYEKEE (reference sequence). J was trimmed by 2 bases and V by 0 bases; bases with no gene match: 2. In DNA form, the CDR3 reads TGTGCCAGCAGCTTGGGAGCGGGAGGGCCCTACGAGCAGTACTTC. It codes for CASSLGAGGPYEQYF. The variable domain in full, completed from reference TRBV5-5 and TRBJ2-7, reads DAGVTQSPTHLIKTRGQQVTLRCSPISGHKSVSWYQQVLGQGPQFIFQYYEKEERGRGNFPDRFSARQFPNYSSELNVNALLLGDSALYLCASSLGAGGPYEQYFGPGTRLTVT.

This chain links TRBV29-1 with TRBJ1-2; D may be TRBD1 (6 bases). V was clipped by 0 bases and J by 3 bases, with 11 bases between them. The length of the CDR3 is 14 residues. Germline lookup yields CDR1 SQVTM and CDR2 ANQGSEA. CDR3 sequence reads: CSVEDRGGDYGYTF. The CDR3, as DNA: TGCAGCGTTGAAGATCGAGGGGGGGACTATGGCTACACCTTC.

This chain connects TRBV2 to TRBJ2-7, with 9 bases matching TRBD2. Germline V gene lookup returns CDR1 SNHLY and CDR2 FYNNEI. The CDR3 is made up of 14 amino acids. V was pared by 5 bases and J by 9 bases, with 11 bases of the junction left unmatched. CDR3 nucleotides: TGTGCCAGCAGTCTGACTAGCGGCTCCCTCGGGCAGTACTTC. As protein: CASSLTSGSLGQYF.

This clone appeared a few times. The chain has TRBV30 and TRBJ2-6; D unclear. Germline V gene sequence: CDR1 GTSNPN, CDR2 SVGIG (reference sequence). Trimming took 0 bases from V and 4 from J, leaving 7 bases between them. The CDR3 length is 14 residues. The CDR3 loop reads CAWSVRSGANVLTF. CDR3 nucleotide sequence: TGTGCCTGGAGTGTACGGTCCGGGGCCAACGTCCTGACTTTC.

The chain combines TRBV7-8 with TRBJ2-5; the match to TRBD2 covers 13 bases. V lost 4 bases to trimming and J lost 5 bases; unmatched junction nucleotides: 10. Germline assignment: CDR1 SGHVS and CDR2 FQNEAQ. This CDR3 has 17 amino acids. The CDR3 spells CASSSHPLAGGRETQYF. The CDR3 DNA follows: TGTGCCAGCAGCTCCCATCCACTAGCGGGGGGGCGGGAGACCCAGTACTTC.

The V call is TRBV19, the J call TRBJ1-5; 10 bases align to TRBD1. The CDR3 has 16 amino acids. V trimming: 11 bases; J trimming: 1 base; junction bases outside the gene matches: 11. CDR1 and CDR2 from the germline V gene are LNHDA and SQIVND (reference sequence). CDR3 nucleotide sequence: TGTGCCTCCCTCCGGGACAGGGGAAGAAGCAATCAGCCCCAGCATTTT. It encodes CASLRDRGRSNQPQHF.

The V gene is TRBV2, the J gene TRBJ1-5; TRBD1 might be the D (5 bases). V gave up 6 bases and J gave up 2 bases, with 17 bases separating them. In germline, CDR1 is SNHLY, CDR2 FYNNEI. This CDR3 is built from 16 residues. Written as DNA, the CDR3 is TGTGCCAGCAGGTTGGGGCTCGGACTAGGCAATCAGCCCCAGCATTTT. Translation: CASRLGLGLGNQPQHF. Supplemented by reference TRBV2 and TRBJ1-5, the full variable domain reads EPEVTQTPSHQVTQMGQEVILRCVPISNHLYFYWYRQILGQKVEFLVSFYNNEISEKSEIFDDQFSVERPDGSNFTLKIRSTKLEDSAMYFCASRLGLGLGNQPQHFGDGTRLSIL.

The gene calls are TRBV7-6 and TRBJ2-3; D may be TRBD2 (6 bases). Trimming took off 5 bases at V and 4 bases at J, with 16 bases between the two ends. Germline CDR1 is SGHVS and CDR2 is FNYEAQ. The CDR3 runs 15 residues. CDR3 residues: CASSQWGEGADTQYF. The CDR3 region has the DNA TGTGCCAGCAGCCAGTGGGGGGAAGGGGCAGATACGCAGTATTTT.

The chain is built from TRBV6-5 and TRBJ2-3, with D perhaps TRBD2 (7 bases). The CDR3 runs 14 residues. Germline CDR1 MNHEY, CDR2 SVGAGI. Trimming removed 6 bases from V and 5 bases from J, with 15 bases in between. DNA for the CDR3: TGTGCCAGCAGCGAGGGGGGGGTCAGAGATACGCAGTATTTT. Protein product: CASSEGGVRDTQYF.